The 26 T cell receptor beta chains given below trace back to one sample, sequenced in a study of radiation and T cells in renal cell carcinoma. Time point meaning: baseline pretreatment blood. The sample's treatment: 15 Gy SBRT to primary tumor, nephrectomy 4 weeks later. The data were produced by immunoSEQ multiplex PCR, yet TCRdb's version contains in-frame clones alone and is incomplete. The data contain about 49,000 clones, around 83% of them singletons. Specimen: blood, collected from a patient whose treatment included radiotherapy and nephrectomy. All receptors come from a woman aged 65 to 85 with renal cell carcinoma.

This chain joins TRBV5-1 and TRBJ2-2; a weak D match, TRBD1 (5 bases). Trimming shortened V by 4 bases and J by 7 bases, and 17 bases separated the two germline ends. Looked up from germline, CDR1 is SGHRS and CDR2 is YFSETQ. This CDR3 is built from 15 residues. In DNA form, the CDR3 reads TGCGCCAGCAGCCTCTCGGCAGGGTCTGACGGGGAGCTGTTTTTT. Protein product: CASSLSAGSDGELFF.

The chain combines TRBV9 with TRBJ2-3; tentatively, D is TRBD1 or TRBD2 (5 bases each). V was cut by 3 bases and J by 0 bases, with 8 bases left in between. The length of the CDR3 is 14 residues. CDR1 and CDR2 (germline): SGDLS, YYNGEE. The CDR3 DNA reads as TGTGCCAGCAGCGCCCGGGACAGCACAGATACGCAGTATTTT. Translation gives CASSARDSTDTQYF.

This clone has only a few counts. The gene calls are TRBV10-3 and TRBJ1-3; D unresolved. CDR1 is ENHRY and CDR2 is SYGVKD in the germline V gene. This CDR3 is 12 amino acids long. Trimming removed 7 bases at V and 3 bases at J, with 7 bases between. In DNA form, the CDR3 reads TGTGCCATCAAACGGGATGGAAACACCATATATTTT. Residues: CAIKRDGNTIYF.

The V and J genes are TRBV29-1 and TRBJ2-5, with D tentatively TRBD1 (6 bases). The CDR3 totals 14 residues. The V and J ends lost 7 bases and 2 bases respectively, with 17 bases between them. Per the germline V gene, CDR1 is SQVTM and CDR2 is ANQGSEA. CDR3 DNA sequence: TGCAGCGCGGGAAGGGGGACCCCACAAGAGACCCAGTACTTC. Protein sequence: CSAGRGTPQETQYF.

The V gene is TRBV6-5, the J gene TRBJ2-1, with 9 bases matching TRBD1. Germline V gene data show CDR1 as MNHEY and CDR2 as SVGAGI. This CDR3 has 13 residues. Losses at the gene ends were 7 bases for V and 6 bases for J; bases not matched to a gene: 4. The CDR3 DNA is TGTGCCAGCACCCAGGACAGGGGCAATGAGCAGTTCTTC. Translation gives CASTQDRGNEQFF.

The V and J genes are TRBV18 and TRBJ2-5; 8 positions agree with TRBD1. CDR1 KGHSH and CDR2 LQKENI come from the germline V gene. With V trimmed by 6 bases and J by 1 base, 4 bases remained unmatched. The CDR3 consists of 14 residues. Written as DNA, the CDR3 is TGTGCCAGCTCCCAGGGACAGGCCCAAGAGACCCAGTACTTC. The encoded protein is CASSQGQAQETQYF.

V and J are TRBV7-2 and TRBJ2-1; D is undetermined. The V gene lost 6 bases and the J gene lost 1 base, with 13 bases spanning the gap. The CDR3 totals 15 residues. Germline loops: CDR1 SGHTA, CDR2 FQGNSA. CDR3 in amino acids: CASSLRLFSYNEQFF. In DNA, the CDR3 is TGTGCCAGCAGTCTTCGGTTATTTTCCTACAATGAGCAGTTCTTC.

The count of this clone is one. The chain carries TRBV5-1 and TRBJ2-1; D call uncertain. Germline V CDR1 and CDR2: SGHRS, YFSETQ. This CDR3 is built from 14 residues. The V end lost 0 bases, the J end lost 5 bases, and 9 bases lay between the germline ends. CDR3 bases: TGCGCCAGCAGCTTGGAGAGCTGGAACAATGAGCAGTTCTTC. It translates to CASSLESWNNEQFF.

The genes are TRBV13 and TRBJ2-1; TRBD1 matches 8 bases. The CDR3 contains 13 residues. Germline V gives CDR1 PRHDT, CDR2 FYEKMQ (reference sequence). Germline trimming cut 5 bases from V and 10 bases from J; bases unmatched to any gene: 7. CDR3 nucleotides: TGTGCCAGCAGCCCCGGGACAGGTAGCGAGCAGTTCTTC. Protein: CASSPGTGSEQFF.

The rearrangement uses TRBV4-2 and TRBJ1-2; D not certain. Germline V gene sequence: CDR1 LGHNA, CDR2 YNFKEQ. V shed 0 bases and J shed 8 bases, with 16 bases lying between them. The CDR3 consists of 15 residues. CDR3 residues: CASSQDIKGIGGYTF. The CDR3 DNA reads TGTGCCAGCAGCCAAGATATAAAGGGTATAGGGGGCTACACCTTC.

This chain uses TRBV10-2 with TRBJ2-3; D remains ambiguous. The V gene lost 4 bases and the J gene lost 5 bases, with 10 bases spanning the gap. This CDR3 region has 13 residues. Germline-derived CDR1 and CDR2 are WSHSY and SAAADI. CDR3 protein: CASSAIFEDTQYF. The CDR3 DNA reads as TGCGCCAGCAGTGCGATTTTTGAAGATACGCAGTATTTT.

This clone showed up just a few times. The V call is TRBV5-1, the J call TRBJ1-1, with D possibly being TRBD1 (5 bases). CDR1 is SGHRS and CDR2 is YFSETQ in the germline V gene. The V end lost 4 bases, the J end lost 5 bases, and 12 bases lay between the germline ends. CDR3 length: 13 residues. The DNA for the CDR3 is TGCGCCAGCAGCCCCCCCCAGGGAACTGAAGCTTTCTTT. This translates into CASSPPQGTEAFF. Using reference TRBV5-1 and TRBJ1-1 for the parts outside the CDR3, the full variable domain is KAGVTQTPRYLIKTRGQQVTLSCSPISGHRSVSWYQQTPGQGLQFLFEYFSETQRNKGNFPGRFSGRQFSNSRSEMNVSTLELGDSALYLCASSPPQGTEAFFGQGTRLTVV.

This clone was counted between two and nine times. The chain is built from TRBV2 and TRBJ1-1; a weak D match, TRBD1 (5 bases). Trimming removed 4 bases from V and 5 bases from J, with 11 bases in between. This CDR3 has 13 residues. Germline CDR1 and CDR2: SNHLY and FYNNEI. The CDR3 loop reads CASSVGTWTEAFF. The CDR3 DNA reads TGTGCCAGCAGTGTTGGGACTTGGACTGAAGCTTTCTTT.

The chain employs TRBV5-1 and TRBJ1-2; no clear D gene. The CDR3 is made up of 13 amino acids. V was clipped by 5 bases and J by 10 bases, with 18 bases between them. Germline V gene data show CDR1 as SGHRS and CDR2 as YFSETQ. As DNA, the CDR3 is TGCGCCAGCAGACTATACGGTCTGACTGACTACACCTTC. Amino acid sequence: CASRLYGLTDYTF. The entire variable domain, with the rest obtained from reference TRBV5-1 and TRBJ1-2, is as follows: KAGVTQTPRYLIKTRGQQVTLSCSPISGHRSVSWYQQTPGQGLQFLFEYFSETQRNKGNFPGRFSGRQFSNSRSEMNVSTLELGDSALYLCASRLYGLTDYTFGSGTRLTVV.

The CDR3 loop reads CASSPGTSGTYEQYF. The DNA of the CDR3 is TGTGCCAGTAGCCCCGGGACTAGCGGGACTTACGAGCAGTACTTC. J is TRBJ2-7 and V is TRBV19, with 13 nucleotides matching TRBD2. The CDR3 consists of 15 residues. Germline lookup yields CDR1 LNHDA and CDR2 SQIVND (reference sequence). V dropped 6 bases and J dropped 4; count of bases not matched to a gene: 6.

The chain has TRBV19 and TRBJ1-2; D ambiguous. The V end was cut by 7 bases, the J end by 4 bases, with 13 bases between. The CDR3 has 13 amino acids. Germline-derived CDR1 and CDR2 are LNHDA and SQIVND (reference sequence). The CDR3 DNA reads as TGTGCCAGTATAGGACGGGCCGGCTATGGCTACACCTTC. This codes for CASIGRAGYGYTF.

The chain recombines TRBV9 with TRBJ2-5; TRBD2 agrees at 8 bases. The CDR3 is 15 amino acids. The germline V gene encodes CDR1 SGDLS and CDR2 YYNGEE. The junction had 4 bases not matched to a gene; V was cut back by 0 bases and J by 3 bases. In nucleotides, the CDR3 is TGTGCCAGCAGCGTAGAGGGGACTAGAAAAGAGACCCAGTACTTC. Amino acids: CASSVEGTRKETQYF.

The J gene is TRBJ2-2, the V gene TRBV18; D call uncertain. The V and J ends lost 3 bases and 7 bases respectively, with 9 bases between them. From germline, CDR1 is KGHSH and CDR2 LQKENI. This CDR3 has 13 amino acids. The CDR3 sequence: CASSPIWSGELFF. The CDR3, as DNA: TGTGCCAGCTCACCCATATGGAGCGGGGAGCTGTTTTTT.

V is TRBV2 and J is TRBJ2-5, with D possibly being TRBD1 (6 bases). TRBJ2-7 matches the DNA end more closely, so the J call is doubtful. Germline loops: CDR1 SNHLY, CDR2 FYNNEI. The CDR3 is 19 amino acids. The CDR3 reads CASSEALPDSLRGNYEQYF. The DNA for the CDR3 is TGTGCCAGCAGTGAAGCGCTTCCGGACAGCCTTAGGGGGAACTACGAGCAGTACTTC.

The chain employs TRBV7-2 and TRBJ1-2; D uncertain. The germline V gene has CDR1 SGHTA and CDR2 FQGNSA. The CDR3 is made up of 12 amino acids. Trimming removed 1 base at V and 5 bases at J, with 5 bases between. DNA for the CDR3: TGTGCCAGCAGCTTAGAGGAGTATGGCTACACCTTC. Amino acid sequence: CASSLEEYGYTF. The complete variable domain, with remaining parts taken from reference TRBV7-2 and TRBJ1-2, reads GAGVSQSPSNKVTEKGKDVELRCDPISGHTALYWYRQSLGQGLEFLIYFQGNSAPDKSGLPSDRFSAERTGGSVSTLTIQRTQQEDSAVYLCASSLEEYGYTFGSGTRLTVV.

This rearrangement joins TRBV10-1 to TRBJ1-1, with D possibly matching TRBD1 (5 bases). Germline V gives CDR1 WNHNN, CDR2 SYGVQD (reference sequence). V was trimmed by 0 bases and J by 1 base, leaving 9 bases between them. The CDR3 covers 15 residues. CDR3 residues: CASSESGGANTEAFF. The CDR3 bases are TGCGCCAGCAGTGAGTCAGGAGGGGCGAACACTGAAGCTTTCTTT.

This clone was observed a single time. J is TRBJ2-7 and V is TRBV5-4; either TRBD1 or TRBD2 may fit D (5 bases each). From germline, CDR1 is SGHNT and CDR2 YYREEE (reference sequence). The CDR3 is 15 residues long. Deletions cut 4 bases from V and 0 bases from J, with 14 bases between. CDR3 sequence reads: CASSTGTSSSYEQYF. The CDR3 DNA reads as TGTGCCAGCAGCACCGGGACGTCAAGCTCCTACGAGCAGTACTTC.

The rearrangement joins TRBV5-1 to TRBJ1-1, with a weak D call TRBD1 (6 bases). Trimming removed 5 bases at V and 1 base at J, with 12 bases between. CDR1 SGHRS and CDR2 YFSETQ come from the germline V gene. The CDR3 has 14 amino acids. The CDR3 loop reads CASREQGGNTEAFF. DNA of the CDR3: TGCGCCAGCAGGGAACAGGGTGGGAACACTGAAGCTTTCTTT.

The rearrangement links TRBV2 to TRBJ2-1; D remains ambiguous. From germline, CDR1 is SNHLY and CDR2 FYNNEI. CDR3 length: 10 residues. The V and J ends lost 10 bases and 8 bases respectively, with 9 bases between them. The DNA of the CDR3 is TGTGCCACCAAACGGGATGAGCAGTTCTTC. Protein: CATKRDEQFF.

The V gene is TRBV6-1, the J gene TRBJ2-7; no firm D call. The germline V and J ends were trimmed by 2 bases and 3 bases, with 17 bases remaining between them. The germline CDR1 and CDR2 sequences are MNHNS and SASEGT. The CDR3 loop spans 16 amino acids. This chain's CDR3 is CASSERDLWISYEQYF. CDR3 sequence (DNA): TGTGCCAGCAGTGAAAGGGATTTATGGATTAGCTACGAGCAGTACTTC.

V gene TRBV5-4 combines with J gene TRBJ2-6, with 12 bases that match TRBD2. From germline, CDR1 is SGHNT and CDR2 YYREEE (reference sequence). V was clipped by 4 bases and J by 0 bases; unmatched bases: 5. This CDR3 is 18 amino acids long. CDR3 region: CASSGGLAGTSGANVLTF. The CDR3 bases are TGTGCCAGCAGCGGGGGACTAGCGGGTACCTCTGGGGCCAACGTCCTGACTTTC.